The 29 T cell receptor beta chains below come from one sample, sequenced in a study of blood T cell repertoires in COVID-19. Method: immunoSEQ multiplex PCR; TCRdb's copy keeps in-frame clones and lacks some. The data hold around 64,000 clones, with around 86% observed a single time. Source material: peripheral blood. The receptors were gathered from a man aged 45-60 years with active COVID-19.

Written as DNA, the CDR3 is TGTGCCAGCAGGGGCCTCTCAAATTGGGAGACCCAGTACTTC. Its translation is CASRGLSNWETQYF. The gene calls are TRBV6-5 and TRBJ2-5; no clear D. Per germline, CDR1 MNHEY and CDR2 SVGAGI. The CDR3 covers 14 residues. The ends were cut back, 6 bases at V and 5 bases at J, with 16 bases in the middle.

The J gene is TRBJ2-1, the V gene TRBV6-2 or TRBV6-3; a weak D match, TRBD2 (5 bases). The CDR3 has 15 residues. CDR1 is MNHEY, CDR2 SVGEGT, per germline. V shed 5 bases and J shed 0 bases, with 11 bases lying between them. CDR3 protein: CASSRAGLSYNEQFF. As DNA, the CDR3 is TGTGCCAGCAGTCGGGCGGGTCTCTCCTACAATGAGCAGTTCTTC.

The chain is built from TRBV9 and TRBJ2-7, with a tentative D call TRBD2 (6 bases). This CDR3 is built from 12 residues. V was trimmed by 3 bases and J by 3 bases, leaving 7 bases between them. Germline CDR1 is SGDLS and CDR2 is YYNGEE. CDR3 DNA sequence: TGTGCCAGCAGCGGGACTAACTACGAGCAGTACTTC. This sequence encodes CASSGTNYEQYF.

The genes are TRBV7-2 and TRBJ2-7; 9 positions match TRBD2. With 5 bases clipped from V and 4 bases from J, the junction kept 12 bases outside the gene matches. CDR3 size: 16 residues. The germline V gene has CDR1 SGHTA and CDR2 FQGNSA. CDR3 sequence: CASSQRGDSGKYEQYF. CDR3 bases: TGTGCCAGCAGCCAGCGGGGGGATAGCGGGAAATACGAGCAGTACTTC.

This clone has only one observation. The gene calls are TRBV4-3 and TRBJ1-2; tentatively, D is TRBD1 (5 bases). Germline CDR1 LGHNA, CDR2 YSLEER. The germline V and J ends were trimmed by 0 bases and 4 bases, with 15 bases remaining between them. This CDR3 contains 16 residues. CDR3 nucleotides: TGCGCCAGCAGCCAAGATTCGGATGGGGGAGGCTATGGCTACACCTTC. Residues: CASSQDSDGGGYGYTF.

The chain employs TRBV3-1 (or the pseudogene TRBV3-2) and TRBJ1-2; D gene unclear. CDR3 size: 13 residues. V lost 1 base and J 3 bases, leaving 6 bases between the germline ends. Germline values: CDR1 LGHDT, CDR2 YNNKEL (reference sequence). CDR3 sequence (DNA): TGTGCCAGCAGCCAAGTTGAGGACTATGGCTACACCTTC. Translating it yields CASSQVEDYGYTF.

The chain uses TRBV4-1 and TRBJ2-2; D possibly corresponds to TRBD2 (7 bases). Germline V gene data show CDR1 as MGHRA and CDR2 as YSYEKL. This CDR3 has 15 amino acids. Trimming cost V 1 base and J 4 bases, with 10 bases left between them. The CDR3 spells CASSQVGGRTGELFF. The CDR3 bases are TGCGCCAGCAGCCAAGTCGGGGGGCGCACCGGGGAGCTGTTTTTT.

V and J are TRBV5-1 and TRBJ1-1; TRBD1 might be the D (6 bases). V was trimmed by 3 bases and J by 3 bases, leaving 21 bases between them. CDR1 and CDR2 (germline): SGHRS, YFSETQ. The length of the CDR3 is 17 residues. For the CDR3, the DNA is TGCGCCAGCAGCTCCTTCCTGGGGGGGCTCTGGGACACTGAAGCTTTCTTT. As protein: CASSSFLGGLWDTEAFF.

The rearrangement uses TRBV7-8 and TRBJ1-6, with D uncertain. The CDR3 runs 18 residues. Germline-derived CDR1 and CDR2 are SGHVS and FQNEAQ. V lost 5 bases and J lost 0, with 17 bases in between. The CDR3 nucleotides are TGTGCCAGCAGCCTAACGACTGCGACCAGCTCCTATAATTCACCCCTCCACTTT. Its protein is CASSLTTATSSYNSPLHF.

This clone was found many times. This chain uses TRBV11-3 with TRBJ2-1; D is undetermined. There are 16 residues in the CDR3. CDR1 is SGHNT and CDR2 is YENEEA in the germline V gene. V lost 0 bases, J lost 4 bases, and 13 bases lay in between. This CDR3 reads CASSLDGLGQYNEQFF. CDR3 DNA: TGTGCCAGCAGCTTAGATGGTCTAGGCCAATACAATGAGCAGTTCTTC.

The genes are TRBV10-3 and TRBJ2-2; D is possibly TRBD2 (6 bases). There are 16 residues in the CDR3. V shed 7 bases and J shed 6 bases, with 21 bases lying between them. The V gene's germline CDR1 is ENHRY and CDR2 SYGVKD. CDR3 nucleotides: TGTGCCATCACCAGAGGGATGACGGGAGAAGCCGGGGAGCTGTTTTTT. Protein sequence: CAITRGMTGEAGELFF.

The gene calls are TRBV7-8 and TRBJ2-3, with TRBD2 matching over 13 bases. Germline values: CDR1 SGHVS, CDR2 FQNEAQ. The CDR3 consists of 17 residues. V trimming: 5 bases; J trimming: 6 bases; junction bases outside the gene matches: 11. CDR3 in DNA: TGTGCCAGCAGCCCGCAACTCGGACTAGCGGGAGCTGATACGCAGTATTTT. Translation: CASSPQLGLAGADTQYF.

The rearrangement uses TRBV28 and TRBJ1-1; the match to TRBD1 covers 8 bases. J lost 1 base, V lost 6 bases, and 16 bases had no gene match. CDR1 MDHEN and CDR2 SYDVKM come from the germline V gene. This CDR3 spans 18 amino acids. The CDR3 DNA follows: TGTGCCAGCAGACTGCCGGGACAGGCGCTTTGGGAGAACACTGAAGCTTTCTTT. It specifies CASRLPGQALWENTEAFF.

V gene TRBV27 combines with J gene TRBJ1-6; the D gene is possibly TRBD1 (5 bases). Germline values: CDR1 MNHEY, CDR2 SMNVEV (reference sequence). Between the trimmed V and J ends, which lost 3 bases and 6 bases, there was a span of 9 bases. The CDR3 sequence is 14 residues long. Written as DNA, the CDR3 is TGTGCCAGCAGTTTCTGGCAGGGTAATTCACCCCTCCACTTT. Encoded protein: CASSFWQGNSPLHF.

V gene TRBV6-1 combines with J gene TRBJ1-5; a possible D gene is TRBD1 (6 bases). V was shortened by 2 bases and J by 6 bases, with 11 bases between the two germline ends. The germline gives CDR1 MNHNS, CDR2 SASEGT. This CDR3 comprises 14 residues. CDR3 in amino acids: CASSEWGRRQPQHF. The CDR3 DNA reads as TGTGCCAGCAGTGAATGGGGGCGGCGTCAGCCCCAGCATTTT.

CDR3 DNA sequence: TGTGCCAGCAGTGTGGGAGACAGGGTGGCGGCGTGGCAGTACTTC. Translated: CASSVGDRVAAWQYF. The J gene is TRBJ2-7, the V gene TRBV6-2 or TRBV6-3; 7 bases fit TRBD1. J was trimmed by 9 bases and V by 5 bases; bases with no gene match: 16. The CDR3 has 15 residues. Germline CDR1 is MNHEY and CDR2 is SVGEGT.

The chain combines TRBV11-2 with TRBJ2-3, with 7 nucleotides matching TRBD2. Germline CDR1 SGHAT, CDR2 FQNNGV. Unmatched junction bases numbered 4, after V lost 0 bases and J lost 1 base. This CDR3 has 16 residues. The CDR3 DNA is TGTGCCAGCAGCTTAGAGAACGGGAGGCGCACAGATACGCAGTATTTT. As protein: CASSLENGRRTDTQYF.

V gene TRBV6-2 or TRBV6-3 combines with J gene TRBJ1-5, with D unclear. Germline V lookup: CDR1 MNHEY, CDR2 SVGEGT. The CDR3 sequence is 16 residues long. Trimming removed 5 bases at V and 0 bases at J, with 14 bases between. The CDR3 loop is CASSPRSYVSNQPQHF. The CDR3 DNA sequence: TGTGCCAGCAGTCCGCGTAGCTACGTTAGCAATCAGCCCCAGCATTTT.

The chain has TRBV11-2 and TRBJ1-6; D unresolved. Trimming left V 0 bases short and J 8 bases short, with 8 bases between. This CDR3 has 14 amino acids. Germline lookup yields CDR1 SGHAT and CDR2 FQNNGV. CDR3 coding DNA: TGTGCCAGCAGCTTAGATGGGCCTTATTCACCCCTCCACTTT. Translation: CASSLDGPYSPLHF.

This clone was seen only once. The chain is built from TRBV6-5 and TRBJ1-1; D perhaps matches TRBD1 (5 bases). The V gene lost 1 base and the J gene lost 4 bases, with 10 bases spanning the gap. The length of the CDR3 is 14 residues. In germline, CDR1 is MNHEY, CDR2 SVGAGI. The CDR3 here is CASSYLGGGTEAFF. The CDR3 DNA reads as TGTGCCAGCAGTTACTTGGGGGGTGGCACTGAAGCTTTCTTT.

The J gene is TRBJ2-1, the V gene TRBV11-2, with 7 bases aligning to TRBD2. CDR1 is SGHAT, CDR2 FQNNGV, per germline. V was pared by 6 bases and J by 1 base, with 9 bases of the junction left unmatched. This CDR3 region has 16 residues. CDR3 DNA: TGTGCCAGCAGGTTCAGCGGGATGTCATCCTACAATGAGCAGTTCTTC. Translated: CASRFSGMSSYNEQFF. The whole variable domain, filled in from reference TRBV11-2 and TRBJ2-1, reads EAGVAQSPRYKIIEKRQSVAFWCNPISGHATLYWYQQILGQGPKLLIQFQNNGVVDDSQLPKDRFSAERLKGVDSTLKIQPAKLEDSAVYLCASRFSGMSSYNEQFFGPGTRLTVL.

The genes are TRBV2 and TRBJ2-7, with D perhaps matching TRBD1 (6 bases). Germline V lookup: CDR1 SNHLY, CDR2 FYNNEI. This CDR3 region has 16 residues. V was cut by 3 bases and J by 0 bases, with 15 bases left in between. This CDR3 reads CASSDPGALSSYEQYF. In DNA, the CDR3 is TGTGCCAGCAGTGACCCAGGGGCTCTTAGCTCCTACGAGCAGTACTTC.

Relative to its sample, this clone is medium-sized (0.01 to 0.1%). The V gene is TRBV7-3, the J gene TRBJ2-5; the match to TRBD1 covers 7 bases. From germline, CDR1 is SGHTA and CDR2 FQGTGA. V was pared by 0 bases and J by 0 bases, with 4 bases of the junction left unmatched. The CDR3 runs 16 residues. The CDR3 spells CASSLTGQTHQETQYF. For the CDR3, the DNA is TGTGCCAGCAGCTTAACGGGACAGACACACCAAGAGACCCAGTACTTC.

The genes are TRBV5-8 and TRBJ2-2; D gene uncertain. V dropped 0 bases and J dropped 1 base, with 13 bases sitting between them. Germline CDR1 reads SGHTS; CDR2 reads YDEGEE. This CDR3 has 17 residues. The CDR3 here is CASSLALDLLNTGELFF. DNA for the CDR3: TGTGCCAGCAGCTTGGCCCTAGACTTGCTGAACACCGGGGAGCTGTTTTTT.

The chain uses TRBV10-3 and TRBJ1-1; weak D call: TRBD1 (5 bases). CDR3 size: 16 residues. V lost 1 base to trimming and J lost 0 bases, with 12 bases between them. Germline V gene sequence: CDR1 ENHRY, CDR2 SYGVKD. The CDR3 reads CAISEYLGTMNTEAFF. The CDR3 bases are TGTGCCATCAGTGAGTACTTGGGGACTATGAACACTGAAGCTTTCTTT.

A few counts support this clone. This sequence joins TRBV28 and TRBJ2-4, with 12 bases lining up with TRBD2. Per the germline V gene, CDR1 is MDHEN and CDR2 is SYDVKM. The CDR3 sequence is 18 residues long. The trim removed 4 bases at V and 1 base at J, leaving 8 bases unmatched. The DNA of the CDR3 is TGTGCCAGCAGTTCCTGGACTAGCGGGATATTGGCCAAAAACATTCAGTACTTC. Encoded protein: CASSSWTSGILAKNIQYF.

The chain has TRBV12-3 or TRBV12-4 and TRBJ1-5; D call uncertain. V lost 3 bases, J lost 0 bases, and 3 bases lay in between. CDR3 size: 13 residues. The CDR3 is CASSFYSNQPQHF. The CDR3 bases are TGTGCCAGCAGTTTCTATAGCAATCAGCCCCAGCATTTT.

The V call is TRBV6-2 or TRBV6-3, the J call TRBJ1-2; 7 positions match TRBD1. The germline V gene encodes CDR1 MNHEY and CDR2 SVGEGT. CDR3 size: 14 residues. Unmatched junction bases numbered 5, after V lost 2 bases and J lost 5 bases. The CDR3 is CASSYPGTDYGYTF. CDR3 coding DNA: TGTGCCAGCAGTTACCCCGGGACAGATTATGGCTACACCTTC.

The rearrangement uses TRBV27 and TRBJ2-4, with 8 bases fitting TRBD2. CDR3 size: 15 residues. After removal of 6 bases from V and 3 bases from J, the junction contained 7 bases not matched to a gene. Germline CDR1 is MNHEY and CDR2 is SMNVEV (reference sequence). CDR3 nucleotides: TGTGCCAGCAGCTCGGGGGCGGGAGGCAAAAACATTCAGTACTTC. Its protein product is CASSSGAGGKNIQYF.